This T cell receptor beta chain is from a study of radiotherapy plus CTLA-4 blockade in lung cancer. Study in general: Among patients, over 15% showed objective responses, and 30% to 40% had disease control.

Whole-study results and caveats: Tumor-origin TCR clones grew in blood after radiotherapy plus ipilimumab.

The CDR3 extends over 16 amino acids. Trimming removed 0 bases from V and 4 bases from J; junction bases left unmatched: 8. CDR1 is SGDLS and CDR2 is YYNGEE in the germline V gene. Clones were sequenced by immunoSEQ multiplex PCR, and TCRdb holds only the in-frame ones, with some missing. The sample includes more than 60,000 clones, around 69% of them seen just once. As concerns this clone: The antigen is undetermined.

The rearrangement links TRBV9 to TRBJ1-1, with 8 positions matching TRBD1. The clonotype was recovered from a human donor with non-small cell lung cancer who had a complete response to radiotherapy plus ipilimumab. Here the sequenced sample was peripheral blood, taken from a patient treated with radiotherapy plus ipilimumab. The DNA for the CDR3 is TGTGCCAGCAGCGTAGGATCACAGGGGGTCGGCACTGAAGCTTTCTTT. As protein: CASSVGSQGVGTEAFF.